This TCR beta chain was sequenced in a study of blood T cell repertoires in COVID-19. Whole-study context: Italy, Spain and the United States were the sources of the convalescent and acute COVID-19 samples. T cells, B-cell-depleted T cells, or PBMCs provided the cDNA or gDNA that served as material.

The CDR3 has 13 residues. The V end was cut by 3 bases, the J end by 6 bases, with 12 bases between. Germline lookup yields CDR1 MNHEY and CDR2 SMNVEV (reference sequence). Profiled with immunoSEQ multiplex PCR; TCRdb holds only in-frame clones, not every one. The profile shows roughly 230,000 clones, around 80% of them singletons. The TCR comes from a middle-aged man with acute or convalescent COVID-19. The chain joins TRBV27 to TRBJ2-7; a weak D match, TRBD2 (5 bases). Sequencing was done on a sample of peripheral blood. As DNA, the CDR3 is TGTGCCAGCAGTTTTTTTATGGGAGCCGAGCAGTACTTC. This sequence encodes CASSFFMGAEQYF.